These T cell receptor beta chains were read from a single sample in a study of blood T cell repertoires in COVID-19. Sequencing used immunoSEQ multiplex PCR; TCRdb keeps in-frame clones, though not all of them. This repertoire shows roughly 270,000 clones, 85% found once; its top ten account for about 2.5%. Material: PBMCs or T cells enriched from blood (not recorded which). These receptors were taken from a woman between 45 and 65 years old who had recovered from COVID-19. The CDR3 runs from the conserved cysteine through the conserved F or W. The D gene is left open where the match is weak. Some rows mark clone size as missing; the rest say once, few, many or name a class of expanded clone.

>NA|TRBV7-8|TRBJ1-5|NA
CASSLVEGNQPQHF
TGTGCCAGCAGCTTAGTGGAGGGCAATCAGCCCCAGCATTTT
>NA|TRBV11-3|TRBJ2-1|TRBD2
CASSLDGVGGRDNNEQFF
TGTGCCAGCAGCTTAGATGGTGTGGGCGGGAGGGATAACAATGAGCAGTTCTTC
>NA|TRBV7-2|TRBJ2-1|TRBD1
CASSPEGAAYNEQFF
TGTGCCAGCAGCCCTGAGGGGGCCGCCTACAATGAGCAGTTCTTC
>NA|TRBV20-1|TRBJ2-1|TRBD2
CSASLLAGGLSSYNEQFF
TGCAGTGCTAGTCTGCTAGCGGGAGGGCTGAGCTCCTACAATGAGCAGTTCTTC
>NA|TRBV19|TRBJ1-2|TRBD1
CASSVARDRGSANYGYTF
TGTGCCAGTAGTGTCGCCCGGGACAGGGGTTCCGCTAACTATGGCTACACCTTC
>NA|TRBV5-1|TRBJ2-2|NA
CASSLTGANTGELFF
TGCGCCAGCAGCTTGACAGGAGCGAACACCGGGGAGCTGTTTTTT
>NA|TRBV6-6|TRBJ1-2|NA
CASSAPSGREVHGYTF
TGTGCCAGCAGTGCCCCGTCTGGCAGGGAAGTACATGGCTACACCTTC
>once|TRBV5-4|TRBJ1-1|NA
CASSLANRDTEAFF
TGTGCCAGCAGCTTGGCGAACAGGGACACTGAAGCTTTCTTT
>NA|TRBV4-1|TRBJ2-5|TRBD2
CASSQGGAGGGETQYF
TGCGCCAGCAGCCAAGGGGGAGCGGGGGGCGGTGAGACCCAGTACTTC
>NA|TRBV9|TRBJ2-1|NA
CASSEELRPYNEQFF
TGTGCCAGCAGCGAGGAGCTGCGGCCCTACAATGAGCAGTTCTTC
>NA|TRBV15|TRBJ1-1|NA
CATSSNNRRAGGMNTEAFF
TGTGCCACCAGCAGCAACAACCGGAGGGCAGGCGGAATGAACACTGAAGCTTTCTTT
>once|TRBV10-3|TRBJ1-2|TRBD1
CAISEQGARYGYTF
TGTGCCATCAGTGAACAGGGGGCACGGTATGGCTACACCTTC
>NA|TRBV9|TRBJ2-7|TRBD2
CASSVLAGGAIYEQYF
TGTGCCAGCAGCGTGTTAGCGGGAGGGGCCATCTACGAGCAGTACTTC
>NA|TRBV25-1|TRBJ2-1|NA
CASSDMSSYNEQFF
TGTGCCAGCAGTGACATGAGCTCCTACAATGAGCAGTTCTTC
>NA|TRBV3-1/TRBV3-2|TRBJ1-6|TRBD1
CASSQRTGGVFRSPLHF
TGTGCCAGCAGCCAAAGGACAGGGGGCGTCTTTAGGTCACCCCTCCACTTT
>NA|TRBV24-1|TRBJ2-2|TRBD1
CATSRGGYTGELFF
TGTGCCACCAGTAGAGGGGGCTACACCGGGGAGCTGTTTTTT
>NA|TRBV5-1|TRBJ2-1|TRBD1
CASSWRTNRGTYNEQFF
TGCGCCAGCAGCTGGAGGACGAACAGGGGAACCTACAATGAGCAGTTCTTC
>once|TRBV5-1|TRBJ2-7|TRBD2
CASSLDLAGGPYEQYF
TGCGCCAGCAGCTTGGACCTAGCGGGAGGGCCTTACGAGCAGTACTTC
>NA|TRBV2|TRBJ2-1|NA
CASREEQAAGHEQFF
TGTGCCAGCAGGGAAGAACAGGCCGCCGGGCATGAGCAGTTCTTC
>NA|TRBV7-9|TRBJ1-5|NA
CASRKSDRRYWLGNQPQHF
TGTGCCAGCAGGAAATCCGACAGGCGATATTGGTTGGGAAATCAGCCCCAGCATTTT
>NA|TRBV9|TRBJ2-1|NA
CASSVGGGNEQFF
TGTGCCAGCAGCGTAGGAGGGGGTAATGAGCAGTTCTTC
>once|TRBV27|TRBJ2-7|TRBD2
CASAPGGGLAASYEQYF
TGTGCCAGCGCCCCGGGGGGGGGACTAGCTGCCTCCTACGAGCAGTACTTC
>NA|TRBV27|TRBJ1-6|NA
CASSFPNSPLHF
TGTGCCAGCAGTTTTCCAAATTCACCCCTCCACTTT
>once|TRBV7-8|TRBJ2-1|NA
CASSFQRFDNEQFF
TGTGCCAGCAGCTTTCAGCGTTTTGACAATGAGCAGTTCTTC
>once|TRBV10-2|TRBJ2-5|TRBD2
CASREAGAQETQYF
TGCGCCAGCAGAGAAGCGGGGGCCCAAGAGACCCAGTACTTC
>NA|TRBV3-1/TRBV3-2|TRBJ2-7|TRBD2
CASSQGPAGGPYEQYF
TGTGCCAGCAGCCAAGGGCCCGCGGGAGGCCCCTACGAGCAGTACTTC
>NA|TRBV5-1|TRBJ2-2|NA
CASSHGGTGELFF
TGCGCCAGCAGCCACGGTGGCACCGGGGAGCTGTTTTTT
>NA|TRBV5-1|TRBJ1-6|NA
CASSLTNSPLHF
TGCGCCAGCAGCCTAACTAATTCACCCCTCCACTTT
>NA|TRBV5-1|TRBJ2-3|TRBD2
CASSDELAGGKDTQYF
TGCGCCAGCAGCGATGAACTAGCGGGAGGGAAAGATACGCAGTATTTT
>few|TRBV9|TRBJ2-1|NA
CASSVRQTAWGNEQFF
TGTGCCAGCAGCGTACGACAGACCGCCTGGGGTAATGAGCAGTTCTTC
>NA|TRBV4-3|TRBJ1-2|NA
CASSQQGEARSYGYTF
TGCGCCAGCAGCCAACAAGGGGAGGCAAGATCCTATGGCTACACCTTC
>NA|TRBV5-4|TRBJ1-2|TRBD1
CASSSTGTAYGYTF
TGTGCCAGCAGCTCTACCGGGACAGCGTATGGCTACACCTTC
>NA|TRBV24-1|TRBJ1-2|TRBD1
CATSGRGYGYTF
TGTGCCACCAGTGGCAGGGGGTATGGCTACACCTTC
>NA|TRBV25-1|TRBJ2-5|NA
CASSEYGGQQETQYF
TGTGCCAGCAGTGAATATGGAGGACAGCAAGAGACCCAGTACTTC
>NA|TRBV10-3|TRBJ2-7|NA
CAISEVNEQYF
TGTGCCATCAGTGAGGTTAACGAGCAGTACTTC
>NA|TRBV9|TRBJ1-2|NA
CASSTNRSPSYGYTF
TGTGCCAGCAGCACCAACAGGAGTCCCTCCTATGGCTACACCTTC
>once|TRBV11-2|TRBJ1-6|NA
CASRISGVEALPYNSPLHF
TGTGCCAGCAGGATCTCCGGGGTAGAGGCCCTTCCCTATAATTCACCCCTCCACTTT
>NA|TRBV30|TRBJ1-6|TRBD1
CAWQGADNSPLHF
TGTGCCTGGCAGGGGGCGGATAATTCACCCCTCCACTTT
>NA|TRBV19|TRBJ2-7|NA
CASSPYGTDSYEQYF
TGTGCCAGTAGTCCTTATGGGACTGACTCCTACGAGCAGTACTTC
>NA|TRBV27|TRBJ1-2|TRBD1
CASGDRGLSGYTF
TGTGCCAGCGGAGACAGGGGGCTCAGCGGCTACACCTTC
>NA|TRBV5-1|TRBJ2-3|TRBD1
CASSAGQGSGTDTQYF
TGCGCCAGCAGCGCGGGACAGGGTAGTGGCACAGATACGCAGTATTTT
>NA|TRBV27|TRBJ1-2|NA
CASGTRYGGRINYGYTF
TGTGCCAGCGGTACCCGGTACGGGGGGCGAATTAACTATGGCTACACCTTC
>NA|TRBV30|TRBJ1-5|NA
CAWSKSFGTRDNQPQHF
TGTGCCTGGAGTAAATCCTTTGGGACAAGGGATAATCAGCCCCAGCATTTT
>NA|TRBV12-3/TRBV12-4|TRBJ1-6|NA
CASSFSTDSPLHF
TGTGCCAGCAGTTTCTCCACGGATTCACCCCTCCACTTT
>NA|TRBV4-3|TRBJ2-1|NA
CASSQAVGPAAYNEQFF
TGCGCCAGCAGCCAAGCGGTCGGCCCCGCGGCCTACAATGAGCAGTTCTTC
>NA|TRBV6-5|TRBJ1-1|TRBD1
CASSLRQGVNTEAFF
TGTGCCAGCAGTCTCCGACAGGGGGTGAACACTGAAGCTTTCTTT
>few|TRBV7-2|TRBJ1-5|NA
CASSYRGNQPQHF
TGTGCCAGCAGCTACAGGGGCAATCAGCCCCAGCATTTT
>NA|TRBV6-1|TRBJ1-1|NA
CASSERQGITEAFF
TGTGCCAGCAGTGAGCGGCAGGGGATCACTGAAGCTTTCTTT
>NA|TRBV10-3|TRBJ1-1|TRBD1
CAISDLLGGGTEAFF
TGTGCCATCAGTGACTTGTTAGGGGGCGGCACTGAAGCTTTCTTT
>once|TRBV7-2|TRBJ1-2|TRBD1
CASSLDRDRNYGYTF
TGTGCCAGCAGCTTAGATCGGGACAGAAACTATGGCTACACCTTC
>NA|TRBV5-6|TRBJ1-6|NA
CASSLGTRNSPLHF
TGTGCCAGCAGCTTGGGGACACGCAATTCACCCCTCCACTTT
>NA|TRBV11-2|TRBJ2-1|TRBD1
CASSAGQGQYNEQFF
TGTGCCAGCAGCGCGGGACAGGGACAATACAATGAGCAGTTCTTC
>NA|TRBV7-2|TRBJ1-4|TRBD1
CASSLGTGDNEKLFF
TGTGCCAGCAGCTTAGGGACAGGGGATAATGAAAAACTGTTTTTT